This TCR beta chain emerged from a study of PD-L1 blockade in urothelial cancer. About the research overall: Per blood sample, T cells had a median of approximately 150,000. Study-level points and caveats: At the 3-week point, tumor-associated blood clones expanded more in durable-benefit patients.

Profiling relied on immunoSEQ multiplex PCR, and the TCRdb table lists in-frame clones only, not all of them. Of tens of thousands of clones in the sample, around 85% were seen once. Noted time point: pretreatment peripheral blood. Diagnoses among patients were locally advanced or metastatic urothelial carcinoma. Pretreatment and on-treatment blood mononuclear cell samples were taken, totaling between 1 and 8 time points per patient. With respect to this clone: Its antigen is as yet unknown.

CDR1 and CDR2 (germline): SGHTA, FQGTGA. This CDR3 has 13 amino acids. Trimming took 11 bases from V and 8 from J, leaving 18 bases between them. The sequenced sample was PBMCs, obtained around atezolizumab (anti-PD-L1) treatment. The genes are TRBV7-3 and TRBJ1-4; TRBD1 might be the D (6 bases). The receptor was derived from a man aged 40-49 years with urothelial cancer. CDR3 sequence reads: CADEQGFEEKLFF. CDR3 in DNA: TGTGCCGACGAACAGGGTTTTGAGGAAAAACTGTTTTTT.